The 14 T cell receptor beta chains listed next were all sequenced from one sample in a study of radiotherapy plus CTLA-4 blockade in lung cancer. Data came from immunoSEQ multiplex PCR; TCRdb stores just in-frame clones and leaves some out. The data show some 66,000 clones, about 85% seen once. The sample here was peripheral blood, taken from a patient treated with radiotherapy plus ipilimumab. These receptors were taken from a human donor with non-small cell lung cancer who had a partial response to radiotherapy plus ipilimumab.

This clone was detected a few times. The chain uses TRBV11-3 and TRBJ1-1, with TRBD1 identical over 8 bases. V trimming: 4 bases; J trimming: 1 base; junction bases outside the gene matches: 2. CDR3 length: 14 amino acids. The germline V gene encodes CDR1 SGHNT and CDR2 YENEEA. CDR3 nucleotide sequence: TGTGCCAGCAGCTGGGGGACAGGGAACACTGAAGCTTTCTTT. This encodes CASSWGTGNTEAFF.

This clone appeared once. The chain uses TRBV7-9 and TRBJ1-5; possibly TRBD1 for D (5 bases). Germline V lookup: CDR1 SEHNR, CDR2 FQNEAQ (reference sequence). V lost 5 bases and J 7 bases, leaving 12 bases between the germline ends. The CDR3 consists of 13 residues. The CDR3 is CASSLRGDQPQHF. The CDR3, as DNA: TGTGCCAGCAGCCTCCGCGGGGACCAGCCCCAGCATTTT. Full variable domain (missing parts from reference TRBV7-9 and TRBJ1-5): DTGVSQNPRHKITKRGQNVTFRCDPISEHNRLYWYRQTLGQGPEFLTYFQNEAQLEKSRLLSDRFSAERPKGSFSTLEIQRTEQGDSAMYLCASSLRGDQPQHFGDGTRLSIL.

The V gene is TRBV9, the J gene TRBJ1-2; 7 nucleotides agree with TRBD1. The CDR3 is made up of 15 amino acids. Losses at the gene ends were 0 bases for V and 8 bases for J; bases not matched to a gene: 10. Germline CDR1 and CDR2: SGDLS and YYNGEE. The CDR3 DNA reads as TGTGCCAGCAGCGTAGCGGAGGGGGCGTTAGGCGGCTACACCTTC. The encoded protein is CASSVAEGALGGYTF.

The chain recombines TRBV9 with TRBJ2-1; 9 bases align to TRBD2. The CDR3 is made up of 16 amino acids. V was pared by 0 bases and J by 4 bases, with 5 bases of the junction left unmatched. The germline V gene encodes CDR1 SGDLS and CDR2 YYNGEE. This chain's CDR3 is CASSVGRTSGYNEQFF. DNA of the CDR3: TGTGCCAGCAGCGTAGGTCGTACTAGCGGGTACAATGAGCAGTTCTTC.

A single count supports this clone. The CDR3 DNA follows: TGCGCCAGCAGCACGGGACAGGGGGGCACAGATACGCAGTATTTT. Its translation is CASSTGQGGTDTQYF. This chain links TRBV5-1 with TRBJ2-3, with 11 bases fitting TRBD1. The CDR3 has 15 amino acids. CDR1 SGHRS and CDR2 YFSETQ come from the germline V gene. With 4 bases clipped from V and 1 base from J, the junction kept 2 bases outside the gene matches. Drawing the rest from reference TRBV5-1 and TRBJ2-3, the complete variable domain is KAGVTQTPRYLIKTRGQQVTLSCSPISGHRSVSWYQQTPGQGLQFLFEYFSETQRNKGNFPGRFSGRQFSNSRSEMNVSTLELGDSALYLCASSTGQGGTDTQYFGPGTRLTVL.

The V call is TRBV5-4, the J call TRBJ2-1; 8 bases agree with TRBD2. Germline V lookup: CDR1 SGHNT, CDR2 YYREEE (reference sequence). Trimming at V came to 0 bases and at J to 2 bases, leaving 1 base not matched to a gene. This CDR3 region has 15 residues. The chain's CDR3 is CASSLDSGTYNEQFF. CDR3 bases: TGTGCCAGCAGCTTGGATAGCGGGACCTACAATGAGCAGTTCTTC.

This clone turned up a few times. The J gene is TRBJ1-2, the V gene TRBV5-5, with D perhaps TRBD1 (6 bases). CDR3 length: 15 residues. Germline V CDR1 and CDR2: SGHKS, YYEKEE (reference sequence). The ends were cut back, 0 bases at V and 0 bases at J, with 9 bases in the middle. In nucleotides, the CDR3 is TGTGCCAGCAGCTTGGCGGGACACGCTAACTATGGCTACACCTTC. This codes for CASSLAGHANYGYTF.

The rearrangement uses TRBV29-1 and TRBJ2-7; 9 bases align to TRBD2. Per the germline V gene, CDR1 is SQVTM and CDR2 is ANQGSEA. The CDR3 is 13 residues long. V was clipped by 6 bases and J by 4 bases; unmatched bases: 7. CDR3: CSVALAGGYEQYF. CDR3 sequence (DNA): TGCAGCGTAGCGCTTGCGGGAGGGTACGAGCAGTACTTC.

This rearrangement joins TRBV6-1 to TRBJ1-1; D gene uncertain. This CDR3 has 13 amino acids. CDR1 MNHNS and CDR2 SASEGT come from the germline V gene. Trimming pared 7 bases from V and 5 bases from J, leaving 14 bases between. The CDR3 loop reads CASTVSPGTEAFF. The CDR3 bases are TGTGCCAGCACGGTAAGCCCGGGGACTGAAGCTTTCTTT.

The CDR3 DNA reads as TGTGCTACGGGGAGAGCACCCCTCCACTTT. Translation gives CATGRAPLHF. The chain carries TRBV27 and TRBJ1-6; unclear D gene. Germline CDR1 MNHEY, CDR2 SMNVEV (reference sequence). This CDR3 comprises 10 residues.

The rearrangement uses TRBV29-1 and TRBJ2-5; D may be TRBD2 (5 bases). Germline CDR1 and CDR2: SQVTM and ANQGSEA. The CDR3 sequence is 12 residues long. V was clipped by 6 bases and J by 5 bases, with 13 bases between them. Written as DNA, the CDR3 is TGCAGCGTCTCTGAGGGTGGGGAGACCCAGTACTTC. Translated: CSVSEGGETQYF.

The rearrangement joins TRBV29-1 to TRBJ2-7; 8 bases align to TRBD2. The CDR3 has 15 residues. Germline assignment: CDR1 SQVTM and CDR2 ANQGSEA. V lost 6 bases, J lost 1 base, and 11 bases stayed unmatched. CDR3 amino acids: CSVAPWAGGSYEQYF. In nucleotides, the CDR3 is TGCAGCGTCGCCCCATGGGCGGGAGGTTCCTACGAGCAGTACTTC.

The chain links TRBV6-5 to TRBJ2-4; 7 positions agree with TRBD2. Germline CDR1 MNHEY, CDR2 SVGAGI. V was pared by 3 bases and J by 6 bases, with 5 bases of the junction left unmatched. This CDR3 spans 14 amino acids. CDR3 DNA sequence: TGTGCCAGCAGTTATAAGCGGGACCTAAACATTCAGTACTTC. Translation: CASSYKRDLNIQYF.

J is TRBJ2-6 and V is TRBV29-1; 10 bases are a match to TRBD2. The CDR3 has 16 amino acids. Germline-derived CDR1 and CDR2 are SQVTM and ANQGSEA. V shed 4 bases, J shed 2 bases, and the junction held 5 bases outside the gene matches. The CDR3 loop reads CSVVSSGSPGANVLTF. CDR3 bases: TGCAGCGTTGTGTCTAGCGGGAGTCCTGGGGCCAACGTCCTGACTTTC.